A selection of T cell receptor beta chains follows, all from one sample in a study of cytomegalovirus exposure and HLA in healthy donors. TCRdb's table, derived via immunoSEQ multiplex PCR, lists solely in-frame clones and lacks some. This table has 150,000 to 200,000 clones, about four fifths appearing once. The sample consisted of PBMCs. Receptors originate from a man under 40 in good health and CMV-seropositive. Each CDR3 is given with its conserved first and last residue. The D gene is left open where the match is weak. Some rows have no size entry. The others give once, few or many, or a class for an expanded clone.

J: TRBJ2-1; D: TRBD2; size: .; V: TRBV10-1; DNA: TGCGCCAGCAGTGAGCGGTTGGGGACTAGCGGCAATGAGCAGTTCTTC; CDR3: CASSERLGTSGNEQFF
J: TRBJ2-3; D: .; size: .; V: TRBV30; DNA: TGTGCCTGGACTAGTGGGGGGGCGGGAGATACGCAGTATTTT; CDR3: CAWTSGGAGDTQYF
J: TRBJ2-3; D: TRBD2; size: once; V: TRBV30; DNA: TGTGCCTGGAAAGCGGCGCTAGCGGGCTTGGATACGCAGTATTTT; CDR3: CAWKAALAGLDTQYF
J: TRBJ2-7; D: .; size: .; V: TRBV9; DNA: TGTGCCAGCAGCCCCTGGGAGGCCCCGAGTGACGAGCAGTACTTC; CDR3: CASSPWEAPSDEQYF
J: TRBJ1-1; D: .; size: .; V: TRBV18; DNA: TGTGCCAGCTCGTTGGACGAGAGGGACACTGAAGCTTTCTTT; CDR3: CASSLDERDTEAFF
J: TRBJ2-5; D: .; size: .; V: TRBV5-8; DNA: TGTGCCAGCAGCCCCACTAAGAGCCAAGAGACCCAGTACTTC; CDR3: CASSPTKSQETQYF
J: TRBJ2-3; D: TRBD2; size: .; V: TRBV13; DNA: TGTGCCAGCAGCGATAGCGGGAGAACAGATACGCAGTATTTT; CDR3: CASSDSGRTDTQYF
J: TRBJ1-1; D: TRBD1; size: .; V: TRBV7-9; DNA: TGTGCCAGCAGCTTAGCAGGGGGCCGGATGAACACTGAAGCTTTCTTT; CDR3: CASSLAGGRMNTEAFF
J: TRBJ2-7; D: .; size: few; V: TRBV19; DNA: TGTGCCAGTAGTACGGTCGGCTACGAGCAGTACTTC; CDR3: CASSTVGYEQYF
J: TRBJ1-5; D: TRBD1; size: .; V: TRBV4-3; DNA: TGCGCCAGCAGCCGTAACAGGGGGCTGAGTCAGCCCCAGCATTTT; CDR3: CASSRNRGLSQPQHF
J: TRBJ1-1; D: .; size: few; V: TRBV19; DNA: TGTGCCAGTACCCCTTGGGGGGGGGCGGTGGGCACTGAAGCTTTCTTT; CDR3: CASTPWGGAVGTEAFF
J: TRBJ1-1; D: .; size: .; V: TRBV7-9; DNA: TGTGCCAGCAGCTTAGGTCAGGGAGGAGAGGACACTGAAGCTTTCTTT; CDR3: CASSLGQGGEDTEAFF
J: TRBJ2-3; D: TRBD2; size: .; V: TRBV27; DNA: TGTGCCAGCAGTTTAACTAGCGGGAGGGTCGGGGGCACAGATACGCAGTATTTT; CDR3: CASSLTSGRVGGTDTQYF
J: TRBJ2-5; D: .; size: .; V: TRBV28; DNA: TGTGCCAGCAGTGGCGGACACCTTGGGGAGACCCAGTACTTC; CDR3: CASSGGHLGETQYF
J: TRBJ1-6; D: .; size: .; V: TRBV5-1; DNA: TGCGCCAGCAGTCAAGCTACTCGGTCACCCCTCCACTTT; CDR3: CASSQATRSPLHF
J: TRBJ2-7; D: TRBD1; size: .; V: TRBV27; DNA: TGTGCCAGCGGAAGACAGGGGGCGCCTCCTGGGTACGAGCAGTACTTC; CDR3: CASGRQGAPPGYEQYF
J: TRBJ1-5; D: TRBD1; size: .; V: TRBV29-1; DNA: TGCAGCGCATCGGACAGGGGCGGTCAGCCCCAGCATTTT; CDR3: CSASDRGGQPQHF
J: TRBJ1-2; D: .; size: .; V: TRBV7-2; DNA: TGTGCCAGCAGCCCTCGCAGGGCCGACTATGGCTACACCTTC; CDR3: CASSPRRADYGYTF
J: TRBJ2-7; D: .; size: .; V: TRBV7-9; DNA: TGTGCCAGCAGCTTAGCCGGGGGGCTGACCTACGAGCAGTACTTC; CDR3: CASSLAGGLTYEQYF
J: TRBJ2-7; D: .; size: .; V: TRBV30; DNA: TGTGCCTGGAGCCCGGGAACGTTCTACGAGCAGTACTTC; CDR3: CAWSPGTFYEQYF
J: TRBJ1-5; D: .; size: .; V: TRBV2; DNA: TGTGCCAGCAGTAAAGAGTCGGGTAGCAATCAGCCCCAGCATTTT; CDR3: CASSKESGSNQPQHF
J: TRBJ2-2; D: TRBD2; size: .; V: TRBV9; DNA: TGTGCCAGCAGCGACCGACTAGCGGCGAACACCGGGGAGCTGTTTTTT; CDR3: CASSDRLAANTGELFF
J: TRBJ1-2; D: .; size: few; V: TRBV2; DNA: TGTGCCAGCAGTGGCGCAGGAAAGTATGGCTACACCTTC; CDR3: CASSGAGKYGYTF
J: TRBJ2-5; D: TRBD1; size: .; V: TRBV7-9; DNA: TGTGCCAGCAGCCGGGACAGGAGCCAAGAGACCCAGTACTTC; CDR3: CASSRDRSQETQYF
J: TRBJ2-7; D: .; size: .; V: TRBV15; DNA: TGTGCCACCAGCAGAGATGATGGCGCGGCTTGGGGGCCTGTCTACGAGCAGTACTTC; CDR3: CATSRDDGAAWGPVYEQYF
J: TRBJ2-1; D: TRBD2; size: .; V: TRBV6-6; DNA: TGTGCCAGCAGCCCGGGACTAGCGTTGAATGAGCAGTTCTTC; CDR3: CASSPGLALNEQFF
J: TRBJ1-2; D: .; size: .; V: TRBV4-3; DNA: TGCGCCAGCAGCCAAGACCGGGGATCTGGCTACACCTTC; CDR3: CASSQDRGSGYTF
J: TRBJ1-5; D: TRBD1; size: .; V: TRBV30; DNA: TGTGCCTGGAGCCGGACAGGGGCCGGTGGTCAGCCCCAGCATTTT; CDR3: CAWSRTGAGGQPQHF
J: TRBJ1-2; D: TRBD1; size: few; V: TRBV18; DNA: TGTGCCAGCTCACCGGCGGGACAGGGAAACTATGGCTACACCTTC; CDR3: CASSPAGQGNYGYTF
J: TRBJ1-1; D: TRBD1; size: .; V: TRBV7-2; DNA: TGTGCCAGCAGCTTTGGGACAGGGCATGCCTTCTTT; CDR3: CASSFGTGHAFF
J: TRBJ1-1; D: .; size: .; V: TRBV30; DNA: TGTGCCTGGAGGGCCGGGGAGGTCACTGAAGCTTTCTTT; CDR3: CAWRAGEVTEAFF
J: TRBJ2-2; D: .; size: .; V: TRBV6-5; DNA: TGTGCCAGCAGTTACGAGAATATAGAAAACACCGGGGAGCTGTTTTTT; CDR3: CASSYENIENTGELFF
J: TRBJ2-7; D: TRBD2; size: .; V: TRBV27; DNA: TGTGCCAGCAGTCTCTACGCTAGCGGGAGGGCCCGCTCCTACGAGCAGTACTTC; CDR3: CASSLYASGRARSYEQYF
J: TRBJ2-7; D: .; size: .; V: TRBV6-1; DNA: TGTGCCAGCAGTGCCCGGAGGACGACCGCCTACGAGCAGTACTTC; CDR3: CASSARRTTAYEQYF
J: TRBJ2-3; D: .; size: .; V: TRBV5-1; DNA: TGCGCCAGCAGCTTCGCGGGGGCCACAGATACGCAGTATTTT; CDR3: CASSFAGATDTQYF
J: TRBJ1-6; D: .; size: .; V: TRBV7-9; DNA: TGTGCCAGCAGCTTAGTGGAAGGACCAGGGGCCCTCCACTTT; CDR3: CASSLVEGPGALHF
J: TRBJ1-4; D: .; size: .; V: TRBV5-5; DNA: TGTGCCAGCAGCCTCTCCCCGGCCCCGAGGGAAAAACTGTTTTTT; CDR3: CASSLSPAPREKLFF
J: TRBJ1-6; D: .; size: .; V: TRBV7-3; DNA: TGTGCCAGCAGCTTAAGGCCTCGGGCGGGGCAGGACTCACCCCTCCACTTT; CDR3: CASSLRPRAGQDSPLHF
J: TRBJ2-5; D: TRBD2; size: .; V: TRBV2; DNA: TGTGCCAGCAGCTCGGGTAGCGGGGTCAGAACAGGGACCCAGTACTTC; CDR3: CASSSGSGVRTGTQYF
J: TRBJ2-2; D: TRBD1; size: .; V: TRBV7-6; DNA: TGTGCCAGCAGCTCCGGGACAGGTCTAACCGGGGAGCTGTTTTTT; CDR3: CASSSGTGLTGELFF
J: TRBJ1-2; D: .; size: .; V: TRBV27; DNA: TGTGCCAGCAGTTTAGCGGGGACTTCCTATGGCTACACCTTC; CDR3: CASSLAGTSYGYTF
J: TRBJ2-2; D: TRBD2; size: .; V: TRBV7-8; DNA: TGTGCCAGCAGCGCCGTAGCGGGGAGGACCGGGGAGCTGTTTTTT; CDR3: CASSAVAGRTGELFF